Following are 22 T cell receptor beta chains from one sample sequenced in a study of blood T cell repertoires in COVID-19. Clones were read by immunoSEQ multiplex PCR, and TCRdb kept only the in-frame ones, dropping some. The sample contains approximately 210,000 clones, 65% to 85% of which appear only once. The sequenced material came from PBMCs or T cells enriched from blood (not recorded which). The receptors were gathered from a man aged 25 to 45 with acute COVID-19.

The chain carries TRBV11-3 and TRBJ2-1; TRBD2 aligns across 8 bases. This CDR3 is 16 amino acids long. Looked up from germline, CDR1 is SGHNT and CDR2 is YENEEA. The V segment lost 5 bases and the J segment 1 base; nucleotides outside the gene matches: 7. CDR3 coding DNA: TGTGCCAGCAGCCATATCGGGGGGGGTTCCTACAATGAGCAGTTCTTC. Its protein product is CASSHIGGGSYNEQFF.

This chain uses TRBV28 with TRBJ1-2, with D maybe TRBD1 (5 bases). The germline CDR1 and CDR2 sequences are MDHEN and SYDVKM. The CDR3 loop spans 15 amino acids. Trimming cost V 3 bases and J 0 bases, with 11 bases left between them. The CDR3 loop is CASSFPEGANYGYTF. The DNA for the CDR3 is TGTGCCAGCAGTTTCCCTGAAGGGGCTAACTATGGCTACACCTTC.

The V and J genes are TRBV27 and TRBJ2-3; D is ambiguous. CDR1 and CDR2 (germline): MNHEY, SMNVEV (reference sequence). V dropped 3 bases and J dropped 1 base, with 11 bases sitting between them. The CDR3 totals 15 residues. The chain's CDR3 is CASSLSPRGTDTQYF. CDR3 coding DNA: TGTGCCAGCAGTTTGTCCCCACGGGGCACAGATACGCAGTATTTT.

The V gene is TRBV5-1, the J gene TRBJ2-3, with D possibly TRBD2 on 5 matching bases. V lost 6 bases to trimming and J lost 2 bases, with 10 bases between them. Germline V gene data show CDR1 as SGHRS and CDR2 as YFSETQ. This CDR3 has 13 amino acids. CDR3 protein: CASTAGDTDTQYF. CDR3 DNA: TGCGCCAGCACAGCCGGGGACACAGATACGCAGTATTTT.

A single count supports this clone. The chain joins TRBV5-1 to TRBJ1-1; D gene unclear. The CDR3 runs to 14 residues. The V gene's germline CDR1 is SGHRS and CDR2 YFSETQ. V was pared by 5 bases and J by 0 bases, with 11 bases between. The CDR3 here is CASRESGMNTEAFF. The CDR3 bases are TGCGCCAGCAGAGAGTCCGGGATGAACACTGAAGCTTTCTTT.

The V call is TRBV6-5, the J call TRBJ1-5; TRBD1 matches 10 bases. With V trimmed by 5 bases and J by 7 bases, 2 bases remained unmatched. Germline V lookup: CDR1 MNHEY, CDR2 SVGAGI. This CDR3 region has 13 residues. Here the CDR3 reads CASSRQGAQPQHF. The CDR3 DNA sequence: TGTGCCAGCAGTCGACAGGGGGCACAGCCCCAGCATTTT.

CDR3 nucleotide sequence: TGTGCCAGTAGTTATCCGAGCTCCTACGAGCAGTACTTC. This sequence encodes CASSYPSSYEQYF. The chain joins TRBV19 to TRBJ2-7; unclear D gene. The germline CDR1 and CDR2 sequences are LNHDA and SQIVND (reference sequence). The CDR3 length is 13 residues. V lost 5 bases, J lost 0 bases, and 8 bases lay in between.

The chain recombines TRBV5-1 with TRBJ2-5; D might be TRBD1 (5 bases). Trimming left V 5 bases short and J 5 bases short, with 16 bases between. Germline values: CDR1 SGHRS, CDR2 YFSETQ. The CDR3 consists of 14 residues. The DNA for the CDR3 is TGCGCCAGCAGGAGGACACAACGGTGGGAGACCCAGTACTTC. Encoded protein: CASRRTQRWETQYF.

The genes are TRBV12-3 or TRBV12-4 and TRBJ1-5; a weak D match, TRBD1 (6 bases). V lost 6 bases and J lost 9, with 15 bases in between. The CDR3 spans 13 residues. This chain's CDR3 is CASRDQGITPQHF. CDR3 bases: TGTGCCAGCAGGGACCAGGGGATCACGCCCCAGCATTTT.

The V gene is TRBV5-5, the J gene TRBJ1-4; D is perhaps TRBD1 (6 bases). The V end lost 1 base, the J end lost 7 bases, and 14 bases lay between the germline ends. CDR1 and CDR2 from the germline V gene are SGHKS and YYEKEE (reference sequence). This CDR3 has 15 amino acids. CDR3 nucleotide sequence: TGTGCCAGCAGCTTGAGGGGGATGATGAGTGAAAAACTGTTTTTT. It encodes CASSLRGMMSEKLFF.

The chain is built from TRBV11-2 and TRBJ2-5, with TRBD1 as a possible D gene (6 bases). V gave up 8 bases and J gave up 7 bases, with 20 bases separating them. The CDR3 sequence is 14 residues long. Germline CDR1 SGHAT, CDR2 FQNNGV. CDR3 sequence reads: CASRMAGALRTQYF. CDR3 DNA sequence: TGTGCCAGCCGGATGGCAGGGGCCCTCCGGACCCAGTACTTC. Filled out from reference TRBV11-2 and TRBJ2-5, the complete variable domain reads EAGVAQSPRYKIIEKRQSVAFWCNPISGHATLYWYQQILGQGPKLLIQFQNNGVVDDSQLPKDRFSAERLKGVDSTLKIQPAKLEDSAVYLCASRMAGALRTQYFGPGTRLLVL.

CDR3 region: CASSFFEDRGAFF. Written as DNA, the CDR3 is TGCGCCAGCAGCTTTTTTGAGGACAGGGGCGCTTTCTTT. The chain uses TRBV5-1 and TRBJ1-1, with 9 nucleotides matching TRBD1. From germline, CDR1 is SGHRS and CDR2 YFSETQ. This CDR3 has 13 amino acids. V lost 2 bases and J lost 11; bases outside the gene matches: 7.

This clone has a single count. The gene calls are TRBV3-1 (or the pseudogene TRBV3-2) and TRBJ2-7, with 10 bases identical to TRBD2. CDR3 size: 16 residues. Looked up from germline, CDR1 is LGHDT and CDR2 is YNNKEL (reference sequence). Trimming cost V 4 bases and J 2 bases; bases outside gene matches: 8. CDR3 bases: TGTGCCAGCAGCCCTTTCCTAAGCGGGGGGGCCTACGAGCAGTACTTC. Encoded protein: CASSPFLSGGAYEQYF.

The genes are TRBV5-6 and TRBJ1-6; TRBD1 aligns across 7 bases. V lost 1 base to trimming and J lost 8 bases; unmatched junction nucleotides: 6. Germline V gene sequence: CDR1 SGHDT, CDR2 YYEEEE. This CDR3 has 15 residues. The DNA for the CDR3 is TGTGCCAGCAGCTTGCAGGGGGTCACCCATTCACCCCTCCACTTT. It is translated as CASSLQGVTHSPLHF.

The rearrangement joins TRBV7-3 to TRBJ1-1; D is undetermined. With 5 bases removed from V and 2 bases from J, the gap between germline ends came to 15 bases. This CDR3 is 15 amino acids long. In germline, CDR1 is SGHTA, CDR2 FQGTGA. The CDR3 nucleotides are TGTGCCAGCAGCCTCAGTGGAGGCGGAAACACTGAAGCTTTCTTT. This sequence encodes CASSLSGGGNTEAFF.

The V and J genes are TRBV25-1 and TRBJ1-5; TRBD1 matches at 9 bases. V lost 6 bases and J lost 0; bases outside the gene matches: 3. Looked up from germline, CDR1 is MGHDK and CDR2 is SYGVNS. The CDR3 covers 15 residues. CDR3 loop: CASSGTGISNQPQHF. The CDR3 nucleotides are TGTGCCAGCAGCGGGACAGGGATTAGCAATCAGCCCCAGCATTTT. The full variable domain, rest sourced from reference TRBV25-1 and TRBJ1-5, is EADIYQTPRYLVIGTGKKITLECSQTMGHDKMYWYQQDPGMELHLIHYSYGVNSTEKGDLSSESTVSRIRTEHFPLTLESARPSHTSQYLCASSGTGISNQPQHFGDGTRLSIL.

In its sample, this clone was seen a few times. V and J are TRBV28 and TRBJ1-6, with D possibly TRBD1 on 5 matching bases. This CDR3 region has 15 residues. V lost 7 bases and J lost 6, with 16 bases in between. Germline CDR1 MDHEN, CDR2 SYDVKM. The CDR3 loop is CASTPPGLLNSPLHF. The CDR3 coding sequence is TGTGCCAGCACTCCCCCGGGACTCCTTAATTCACCCCTCCACTTT.

The genes are TRBV4-1 and TRBJ2-7, with 8 bases aligning to TRBD2. The V and J ends lost 6 bases and 0 bases, in that order; junction bases with no gene match: 7. This CDR3 has 15 amino acids. The germline CDR1 and CDR2 sequences are MGHRA and YSYEKL. The CDR3 spells CASSRGGLDSYEQYF. CDR3 nucleotides: TGCGCCAGCAGTCGTGGGGGACTAGACTCCTACGAGCAGTACTTC.

This clone has just one count. The chain has TRBV2 and TRBJ2-1, with a tentative D call TRBD1 (6 bases). CDR1 SNHLY and CDR2 FYNNEI come from the germline V gene. This CDR3 is 14 amino acids long. Trimming took 4 bases from V and 8 from J, leaving 15 bases between them. In DNA, the CDR3 is TGTGCCAGCAGTGCCAATCCAGGGGATCATGAGCAGTTCTTC. Its translation is CASSANPGDHEQFF.

The rearrangement uses TRBV9 and TRBJ2-3, with 10 bases aligning to TRBD2. Germline values: CDR1 SGDLS, CDR2 YYNGEE. The CDR3 covers 15 residues. V shed 2 bases and J 6 bases; nucleotides not matched to a gene: 6. CDR3 amino acids: CASSVSGGPPDTQYF. CDR3 coding DNA: TGTGCCAGCAGCGTTAGCGGGGGGCCCCCGGATACGCAGTATTTT. Using reference TRBV9 and TRBJ2-3 for the parts outside the CDR3, the full variable domain is DSGVTQTPKHLITATGQRVTLRCSPRSGDLSVYWYQQSLDQGLQFLIQYYNGEERAKGNILERFSAQQFPDLHSELNLSSLELGDSALYFCASSVSGGPPDTQYFGPGTRLTVL.

The chain's CDR3 is CASGQLNSPLHF. The CDR3, as DNA: TGTGCCAGCGGACAGCTAAATTCACCCCTCCACTTT. The chain employs TRBV27 and TRBJ1-6, with D perhaps matching TRBD1 (6 bases). V was clipped by 8 bases and J by 7 bases, with 9 bases between them. Looked up from germline, CDR1 is MNHEY and CDR2 is SMNVEV (reference sequence). The CDR3 is 12 residues long.

The chain is built from TRBV28 and TRBJ1-6; the match to TRBD1 covers 7 bases. Trimming cost V 7 bases and J 5 bases; bases outside gene matches: 5. This CDR3 region has 14 residues. Germline values: CDR1 MDHEN, CDR2 SYDVKM. CDR3 DNA: TGTGCCAGCACCACGACAGGGAATAATTCACCCCTCCACTTT. It yields the protein CASTTTGNNSPLHF.